The next 32 T cell receptor beta chains were all read from a single sample in a study of T cell changes during pregnancy in multiple sclerosis. The method was immunoSEQ multiplex PCR; TCRdb's version includes in-frame clones alone and lacks a portion of them. The sample shows about 22,000 clones, under 90% of them seen only once. The specimen was CD8+ T cells from peripheral blood mononuclear cells, collected before pregnancy. Receptor source: a female donor with multiple sclerosis, enrolled in a pregnancy study.

The chain carries TRBV10-3 and TRBJ1-1; 7 bases are a match to TRBD1. V was clipped by 2 bases and J by 2 bases; unmatched bases: 8. CDR3 length: 16 amino acids. From germline, CDR1 is ENHRY and CDR2 SYGVKD. For the CDR3, the DNA is TGTGCCATCAGTGAGATAGGGACAGATAAAAACACTGAAGCTTTCTTT. Protein product: CAISEIGTDKNTEAFF.

V usage is TRBV19 and J usage is TRBJ2-7, with TRBD2 as a possible D gene (5 bases). The CDR3 is 12 residues long. Trimming shortened V by 5 bases and J by 1 base, and 6 bases separated the two germline ends. Germline loops: CDR1 LNHDA, CDR2 SQIVND (reference sequence). DNA for the CDR3: TGTGCCAGTAGTGAGCGGTCCTACGAGCAGTACTTC. Translated, it gives CASSERSYEQYF.

The chain carries TRBV27 and TRBJ2-7; the match to TRBD1 covers 7 bases. Looked up from germline, CDR1 is MNHEY and CDR2 is SMNVEV (reference sequence). The CDR3 is 14 amino acids. Unmatched junction bases numbered 3, after V lost 4 bases and J lost 0 bases. CDR3 DNA sequence: TGTGCCAGCAGTTCAGGGGGTCGCTCCTACGAGCAGTACTTC. Amino acid sequence: CASSSGGRSYEQYF.

This rearrangement joins TRBV19 to TRBJ2-5, with 7 bases that match TRBD1. This CDR3 has 17 residues. Germline V gives CDR1 LNHDA, CDR2 SQIVND (reference sequence). The V gene end was trimmed by 0 bases and the J gene end by 4 bases; junction bases not matched to a gene: 11. The CDR3 is CASSIEGDRIQGETQYF. The DNA of the CDR3 is TGTGCCAGTAGTATAGAAGGGGACAGAATCCAAGGAGAGACCCAGTACTTC.

V and J are TRBV2 and TRBJ2-3, with a possible D match to TRBD2 (5 bases). In germline, CDR1 is SNHLY, CDR2 FYNNEI. The CDR3 totals 15 residues. Deletions cut 6 bases from V and 5 bases from J, with 18 bases between. CDR3 DNA: TGTGCCAGCAGGGGGAGCGGCCCTGAGATAGATACGCAGTATTTT. Translation gives CASRGSGPEIDTQYF. The entire variable domain, with the rest obtained from reference TRBV2 and TRBJ2-3, is as follows: EPEVTQTPSHQVTQMGQEVILRCVPISNHLYFYWYRQILGQKVEFLVSFYNNEISEKSEIFDDQFSVERPDGSNFTLKIRSTKLEDSAMYFCASRGSGPEIDTQYFGPGTRLTVL.

The genes are TRBV5-1 and TRBJ2-7; 7 nucleotides line up with TRBD1. The CDR3 consists of 15 residues. Germline assignment: CDR1 SGHRS and CDR2 YFSETQ. Trimming took 3 bases from V and 3 from J; bases not matched to a gene: 9. The DNA for the CDR3 is TGCGCCAGCAGCTCACAGGGGAACGGTGACTACGAGCAGTACTTC. Amino acid sequence: CASSSQGNGDYEQYF.

This clone was seen only a few times. J is TRBJ2-7 and V is TRBV27; no definite D call. The CDR3 consists of 13 residues. Germline lookup yields CDR1 MNHEY and CDR2 SMNVEV (reference sequence). V lost 5 bases and J lost 4, with 12 bases in between. CDR3 sequence reads: CASSVGSPYEQYF. CDR3 bases: TGTGCCAGCAGTGTAGGTAGCCCTTACGAGCAGTACTTC.

This chain connects TRBV9 to TRBJ1-1; TRBD1 agrees at 10 bases. The CDR3 spans 12 residues. V gave up 3 bases and J gave up 11 bases; unmatched junction bases: 4. The germline CDR1 and CDR2 sequences are SGDLS and YYNGEE. In DNA form, the CDR3 reads TGTGCCAGCAGCGGACAGGGGGCCCGGGCTTTCTTT. Its translation is CASSGQGARAFF.

The J gene is TRBJ2-2, the V gene TRBV7-8; D is possibly TRBD1 (5 bases). Germline V gives CDR1 SGHVS, CDR2 FQNEAQ. The V end lost 1 base, the J end lost 8 bases, and 14 bases lay between the germline ends. The CDR3 is made up of 15 amino acids. The CDR3, as DNA: TGTGCCAGCAGCTTAGAAGTCGGCCCAGGGGGGGAGCTGTTTTTT. Its translation: CASSLEVGPGGELFF.

Here the CDR3 DNA reads TGCGCCAGCAGCCCCCTTGGGACTAATTTGTTTCGGGAGCAGTACTTC. Its protein is CASSPLGTNLFREQYF. The chain uses TRBV5-1 and TRBJ2-7, with 7 bases aligning to TRBD2. J was trimmed by 7 bases and V by 4 bases; bases with no gene match: 17. The germline V gene has CDR1 SGHRS and CDR2 YFSETQ. This CDR3 region has 16 residues.

The V call is TRBV4-2, the J call TRBJ2-1; 9 nucleotides align to TRBD2. The CDR3 sequence is 14 residues long. J was trimmed by 15 bases and V by 0 bases; bases with no gene match: 9. CDR1 LGHNA and CDR2 YNFKEQ come from the germline V gene. The CDR3 DNA reads as TGTGCCAGCAGCCAAGATGAGGCGGGAGGGCCGCGGTTCTTC. Encoded protein: CASSQDEAGGPRFF.

The genes are TRBV12-5 and TRBJ2-5; 8 bases agree with TRBD1. The trim removed 1 base at V and 0 bases at J, leaving 7 bases unmatched. The CDR3 is 17 residues long. Germline CDR1 LGHNT, CDR2 FRNRAP. CDR3 nucleotides: TGTGCTAGTGGTTTGGGACAGGGGCCACCGTACCAAGAGACCCAGTACTTC. This encodes CASGLGQGPPYQETQYF. The whole variable domain, filled in from reference TRBV12-5 and TRBJ2-5, reads DARVTQTPRHKVTEMGQEVTMRCQPILGHNTVFWYRQTMMQGLELLAYFRNRAPLDDSGMPKDRFSAEMPDATLATLKIQPSEPRDSAVYFCASGLGQGPPYQETQYFGPGTRLLVL.

J is TRBJ1-1 and V is TRBV4-1; 7 bases align to TRBD1. CDR1 MGHRA and CDR2 YSYEKL come from the germline V gene. V was pared by 1 base and J by 4 bases, with 6 bases of the junction left unmatched. The CDR3 runs 15 residues. CDR3 loop: CASSQVGGAGTEAFF. As DNA, the CDR3 is TGCGCCAGCAGCCAAGTAGGGGGCGCGGGCACTGAAGCTTTCTTT.

This clone was seen only a few times. V gene TRBV6-5 combines with J gene TRBJ2-7; 7 nucleotides align to TRBD1. V trimming: 4 bases; J trimming: 2 bases; junction bases outside the gene matches: 2. The length of the CDR3 is 13 residues. Looked up from germline, CDR1 is MNHEY and CDR2 is SVGAGI. The CDR3 is CASSWDRAYEQYF. The CDR3, as DNA: TGTGCCAGCAGTTGGGACAGAGCCTACGAGCAGTACTTC.

A remark on this clone: It is likely a read error: a sequence one base away is far more abundant. Other DNA sequences in the sample encode the same CDR3. The rearrangement joins TRBV12-5 to TRBJ1-1; D uncertain. The CDR3 is 15 residues long. CDR1 and CDR2 from the germline V gene are LGHNT and FRNRAP. This CDR3 reads CASGLSSGFNTEAFF. The CDR3 DNA reads TGTGCAAGTGGTTTGTCTTCGGGATTCAACACTGAAGCTTTCTTT.

The rearrangement uses TRBV4-1 and TRBJ2-7, with D possibly matching TRBD1 (6 bases). This CDR3 has 16 amino acids. Looked up from germline, CDR1 is MGHRA and CDR2 is YSYEKL. V was cut by 1 base and J by 3 bases, with 16 bases left in between. CDR3 loop: CASSQVVEDSRYEQYF. As DNA, the CDR3 is TGCGCCAGCAGCCAAGTGGTTGAGGACAGCCGCTACGAGCAGTACTTC.

This chain uses TRBV28 with TRBJ2-7; 9 nucleotides line up with TRBD1. The CDR3 runs to 14 residues. The junction had 5 bases not matched to a gene; V was cut back by 6 bases and J by 2 bases. The V gene's germline CDR1 is MDHEN and CDR2 SYDVKM. As DNA, the CDR3 is TGTGCCAGCAGAAGGACAGGGGAAACCTACGAGCAGTACTTC. The encoded protein is CASRRTGETYEQYF.

The rearrangement joins TRBV10-3 to TRBJ2-7; 9 bases match TRBD2. Germline lookup yields CDR1 ENHRY and CDR2 SYGVKD. The length of the CDR3 is 15 residues. Losses at the gene ends were 10 bases for V and 1 base for J; bases not matched to a gene: 11. CDR3 sequence (DNA): TGTGCCACCTCGGAAGCGGGAGGTAGATCCTACGAGCAGTACTTC. Translating gives CATSEAGGRSYEQYF.

CDR3 in DNA: TGTGCCAGCAGTTCCAACAGGGGCGGCAATCAGCCCCAGCATTTT. This codes for CASSSNRGGNQPQHF. The rearrangement joins TRBV27 to TRBJ1-5; 7 nucleotides match TRBD1. J lost 2 bases, V lost 4 bases, and 5 bases had no gene match. The CDR3 covers 15 residues. Germline loops: CDR1 MNHEY, CDR2 SMNVEV (reference sequence).

The V call is TRBV4-1, the J call TRBJ1-5; perhaps TRBD1 as D (6 bases). Trimming removed 1 base at V and 6 bases at J, with 13 bases between. This CDR3 has 15 residues. Per germline, CDR1 MGHRA and CDR2 YSYEKL. The CDR3 coding sequence is TGCGCCAGCAGCCAAGGGCAGGGGTTGAGTCAGCCCCAGCATTTT. Protein product: CASSQGQGLSQPQHF.

The V gene is TRBV28, the J gene TRBJ1-3; no firm D call. Germline V gene data show CDR1 as MDHEN and CDR2 as SYDVKM. The CDR3 loop spans 16 amino acids. Trimming left V 1 base short and J 4 bases short, with 14 bases between. The CDR3 here is CASSLYTSYPGNTIYF. The CDR3 bases are TGTGCCAGCAGTTTATATACTTCCTACCCGGGAAACACCATATATTTT.

The gene calls are TRBV18 and TRBJ1-4; 8 bases are a match to TRBD1. Losses at the gene ends were 3 bases for V and 8 bases for J; bases not matched to a gene: 5. The CDR3 runs 14 residues. Germline CDR1 and CDR2: KGHSH and LQKENI. The CDR3 bases are TGTGCCAGCTCACCTTGGACAGGGCGAGAAAAACTGTTTTTT. Encoded protein: CASSPWTGREKLFF. Full variable domain (remainder filled in from reference TRBV18 and TRBJ1-4): NAGVMQNPRHLVRRRGQEARLRCSPMKGHSHVYWYRQLPEEGLKFMVYLQKENIIDESGMPKERFSAEFPKEGPSILRIQQVVRGDSAAYFCASSPWTGREKLFFGSGTQLSVL.

This rearrangement joins TRBV23-1 to TRBJ1-6; 9 positions match TRBD1. TRBV23-1 carries the ORF label, with uncertain function. CDR3 size: 15 residues. The J segment lost 7 bases and the V segment lost 2 bases, leaving 3 bases of the junction unmatched. The CDR3 bases are TGCGCCAGCAGTCAAGCCGGGACAGGGAATTCACCCCTCCACTTT. The encoded protein is CASSQAGTGNSPLHF.

V is TRBV4-1 and J is TRBJ2-3; 11 positions match TRBD2. The CDR3 extends over 17 amino acids. Germline lookup yields CDR1 MGHRA and CDR2 YSYEKL. V trimming: 4 bases; J trimming: 0 bases; junction bases outside the gene matches: 6. The CDR3: CASSPYGLAGSTDTQYF. CDR3 DNA: TGCGCCAGCAGCCCCTACGGACTAGCGGGCAGCACAGATACGCAGTATTTT.

This chain connects TRBV25-1 to TRBJ2-1, with TRBD2 identical over 12 bases. Germline-derived CDR1 and CDR2 are MGHDK and SYGVNS. The junction had 15 bases not matched to a gene; V was cut back by 3 bases and J by 9 bases. This CDR3 has 18 residues. The CDR3 protein is CASSDPFRLAGDYPEQFF. The CDR3 coding sequence is TGTGCCAGCAGTGACCCCTTCCGACTAGCGGGAGATTACCCTGAGCAGTTCTTC.

The CDR3 DNA reads TGTGCCAGCAGTGAACTTGGGGCAGGGGGACTTTTAGCGCGGCCCCAGCATTTT. Translating gives CASSELGAGGLLARPQHF. This rearrangement joins TRBV6-1 to TRBJ1-5, with TRBD1 matching 7 bases. Germline values: CDR1 MNHNS, CDR2 SASEGT. Germline trimming cut 2 bases from V and 9 bases from J; bases unmatched to any gene: 19. The CDR3 consists of 18 residues.

V gene TRBV6-5 combines with J gene TRBJ1-2; TRBD1 matches at 7 bases. CDR3 length: 15 residues. V shed 0 bases, J shed 7 bases, and the junction held 8 bases outside the gene matches. Germline CDR1 MNHEY, CDR2 SVGAGI. Here the CDR3 reads CASSYSRGREGGYTF. The CDR3 DNA reads TGTGCCAGCAGTTACTCTAGGGGGCGCGAGGGTGGCTACACCTTC.

This clone was counted only a few times. CDR3 bases: TGTGCCAGCAGCTTAGGGACAACCTACGAGCAGTACTTC. Translated, it gives CASSLGTTYEQYF. The genes are TRBV7-2 and TRBJ2-7; TRBD1 might be the D (5 bases). CDR1 SGHTA and CDR2 FQGNSA come from the germline V gene. CDR3 size: 13 residues. V dropped 1 base and J dropped 2 bases, with 6 bases sitting between them.

The chain combines TRBV6-1 with TRBJ2-1, with 8 bases aligning to TRBD2. Germline assignment: CDR1 MNHNS and CDR2 SASEGT. This CDR3 contains 15 residues. V gave up 4 bases and J gave up 8 bases; unmatched junction bases: 10. The CDR3 spells CASSGEREMVDEQFF. In DNA, the CDR3 is TGTGCCAGCAGTGGAGAGCGGGAGATGGTGGATGAGCAGTTCTTC.

The chain uses TRBV2 and TRBJ2-7, with 11 bases identical to TRBD2. V lost 4 bases, J lost 5 bases, and 22 bases stayed unmatched. The V gene's germline CDR1 is SNHLY and CDR2 FYNNEI. The CDR3 consists of 20 residues. CDR3 amino acids: CASSVPSLAGGPGGVHEQYF. DNA of the CDR3: TGTGCCAGCAGTGTCCCCAGCTTAGCGGGAGGGCCAGGCGGGGTCCACGAGCAGTACTTC.

The chain carries TRBV7-2 and TRBJ2-7; TRBD1 matches at 8 bases. The V gene's germline CDR1 is SGHTA and CDR2 FQGNSA. The CDR3 consists of 15 residues. V gave up 1 base and J gave up 4 bases; unmatched junction bases: 6. CDR3 in amino acids: CASSLGVTGAYEQYF. The CDR3 DNA reads TGTGCCAGCAGCTTAGGTGTGACAGGGGCATACGAGCAGTACTTC.

The genes are TRBV11-1 and TRBJ1-1, with D perhaps matching TRBD1 (6 bases). This CDR3 contains 14 residues. V lost 7 bases to trimming and J lost 1 base, with 13 bases between them. Germline V gene data show CDR1 as SGHAT and CDR2 as FQDESV (reference sequence). CDR3 loop: CASKETGQNTEAFF. The CDR3 coding sequence is TGTGCCAGCAAAGAAACGGGACAGAACACTGAAGCTTTCTTT.